Below are 28 T cell receptor beta chains sequenced from a single sample in a study of T cells in Graves' hyperthyroidism and ophthalmopathy. There were TCR beta CDR3 regions amplified from RNA transcripts. HTBI primers were used for first-round RT-PCR of the TCR CDR3. One entry per CDR3 protein results from TCRdb running MiXCR on the multiplex PCR reads. Of just under 750,000 distinct CDR3 sequences detected, around 40% appear once; the ten largest clones hold approximately 31%. Sequencing was performed on blood. The receptor set was obtained from a woman aged 35 to 49 with Graves' hyperthyroidism.

With respect to this clonotype: One end of the junction fails to match germline, which may point to a read error. The rearrangement joins TRBV20-1 to TRBJ2-6, with D perhaps matching TRBD1 or TRBD2 (5 bases each). This CDR3 has 15 amino acids. CDR1 and CDR2 (germline): DFQATT, SNEGSKA (reference sequence). Here the CDR3 reads CSATRDGFGASVLTF. The DNA for the CDR3 is TGCAGTGCTACCCGGGACGGTTTTGGGGCCAGCGTCCTGACATTC.

This chain links TRBV20-1 with TRBJ2-7; 7 positions agree with TRBD2. V dropped 1 base and J dropped 2; count of bases not matched to a gene: 8. Germline V gene lookup returns CDR1 DFQATT and CDR2 SNEGSKA (reference sequence). The CDR3 covers 15 residues. CDR3 DNA sequence: TGCAGTGCTAGAGTTTGGGGACTACTGGCCTACGAGCAGTACTTC. This encodes CSARVWGLLAYEQYF.

There are a few counts of this clonotype. The J gene is TRBJ2-7, the V gene TRBV20-1; 8 bases fit TRBD2. The CDR3 length is 14 residues. The V segment lost 6 bases and the J segment 3 bases; nucleotides outside the gene matches: 10. In germline, CDR1 is DFQATT, CDR2 SNEGSKA (reference sequence). In DNA, the CDR3 is TGCAGTGCATCGGGAGCGGGAGTTTTCTACGAGCAGTACTTC. It specifies CSASGAGVFYEQYF.

Remarks on this clonotype: Given the absence of the conserved phenylalanine or tryptophan at the CDR3 end, a read error is likely. The limits of the CDR3 on the DNA are not certain, so only TCRdb's listed CDR3 is given. J is TRBJ1-2 and V is TRBV12-3 or TRBV12-4. The CDR3 is 8 residues long, ends included. The CDR3 sequence is CASSPQGG.

Notes on this clonotype: This may stem from a read error, because a much larger clone lies one nucleotide away. This chain uses TRBV6-6 with TRBJ1-4, with 9 bases identical to TRBD1. This CDR3 has 11 amino acids. The trim removed 5 bases at V and 11 bases at J, leaving 0 bases unmatched. CDR1 MNHNY and CDR2 SVGAGI come from the germline V gene (reference sequence). The CDR3 reads CASSGQGKLFF. The CDR3 bases are TGTGCCAGCAGTGGACAGGGGAAACTGTTTTTT.

This clonotype was picked up a small number of times. The chain combines TRBV10-3 with TRBJ1-4, with 8 bases that match TRBD1. V was clipped by 4 bases and J by 7 bases; unmatched bases: 17. Per germline, CDR1 ENHRY and CDR2 SYGVKD. The length of the CDR3 is 18 residues. The CDR3 sequence: CAISVRQGAGSRSEKLFF. The CDR3 bases are TGTGCCATCAGTGTCCGGCAGGGGGCCGGGTCCCGGTCTGAAAAACTGTTTTTT.

This clonotype was recorded many times. This rearrangement joins TRBV7-2 to TRBJ2-2; D unresolved. The CDR3 is 11 amino acids. CDR1 SGHTA and CDR2 FQGNSA come from the germline V gene. V dropped 5 bases and J dropped 10 bases, with 8 bases sitting between them. The CDR3 sequence is CASSVTAELFF. DNA for the CDR3: TGTGCCAGCAGCGTAACAGCGGAGCTGTTTTTT.

This clonotype was counted only a few times. The V and J genes are TRBV14 and TRBJ1-2; 10 bases agree with TRBD1. The germline CDR1 and CDR2 sequences are SGHDN and FVKESK. V was pared by 4 bases and J by 8 bases, with 10 bases of the junction left unmatched. The CDR3 covers 15 residues. CDR3 nucleotide sequence: TGTGCCAGCAGCCCGACCGGACAGGGGGAGATGGGCTACACCTTC. This sequence encodes CASSPTGQGEMGYTF.

This clonotype appeared a few times. The CDR3 protein is CSASHARRGANYGYTF. The CDR3 nucleotides read TGCAGTGCTAGTCACGCCAGGCGGGGAGCTAACTATGGCTACACCTTC. V gene TRBV20-1 combines with J gene TRBJ1-2, with D hard to call. This CDR3 region has 16 residues. CDR1 is DFQATT and CDR2 is SNEGSKA in the germline V gene (reference sequence). V gave up 3 bases and J gave up 0 bases, with 17 bases separating them.

This clonotype was recorded many times. The genes are TRBV5-1 and TRBJ2-2, with unresolved D. CDR1 is SGHRS, CDR2 YFSETQ, per germline. Trimming pared 0 bases from V and 3 bases from J, leaving 9 bases between. The CDR3 length is 15 residues. In nucleotides, the CDR3 is TGCGCCAGCAGCTTGGACGGTAGCTACACCGGGGAGCTGTTTTTT. Translated, it gives CASSLDGSYTGELFF.

V and J are TRBV20-1 and TRBJ2-7; TRBD1 aligns across 8 bases. J was trimmed by 5 bases and V by 2 bases; bases with no gene match: 11. The length of the CDR3 is 15 residues. Germline lookup yields CDR1 DFQATT and CDR2 SNEGSKA (reference sequence). The CDR3 nucleotides read TGCAGTGCTAGACCAACGGACAGGGACACGAACGAGCAGTACTTC. Translated: CSARPTDRDTNEQYF.

There are a few counts of this clonotype. The CDR3 loop is CASRPPSGGMETQYF. The CDR3 DNA is TGTGCCAGCAGACCCCCTAGCGGGGGAATGGAGACCCAGTACTTC. This rearrangement joins TRBV6-1 to TRBJ2-5; TRBD2 agrees at 10 bases. Germline V CDR1 and CDR2: MNHNS, SASEGT. This CDR3 comprises 15 residues. After removal of 6 bases from V and 5 bases from J, the junction contained 9 bases not matched to a gene.

This clonotype showed up many times. This chain links TRBV19 with TRBJ2-5; a possible D gene is TRBD1 (6 bases). The CDR3 is 16 amino acids. Germline loops: CDR1 LNHDA, CDR2 SQIVND (reference sequence). Trimming shortened V by 6 bases and J by 2 bases, and 19 bases separated the two germline ends. This CDR3 reads CASSIRPYRVQETQYF. DNA of the CDR3: TGTGCCAGTAGCATACGCCCCTACAGGGTGCAAGAGACCCAGTACTTC.

This clonotype turned up a few times. Being one base from a much bigger clone, this may be a read error. The rearrangement uses TRBV12-3 or TRBV12-4 and TRBJ1-1, with a possible D match to TRBD1 (5 bases). This CDR3 contains 15 residues. Trimming cost V 4 bases and J 6 bases, with 18 bases left between them. The CDR3 sequence: CASSWTNRVSAEAFF. CDR3 DNA sequence: TGTGCCAGCAGTTGGACAAATAGGGTTTCGGCTGAAGCTTTCTTT.

Of note for this clonotype: An end of the junction does not agree with germline; a read error may underlie this. The chain links TRBV7-9 to TRBJ2-2; weak D call: TRBD2 (5 bases). The CDR3 totals 13 residues. Germline V gives CDR1 SEHNR, CDR2 FQNEAQ (reference sequence). The CDR3 nucleotides are TGTGCCAGCAGCCCCCAACTCACCGGGGAGCTGGTTTTT. Its translation is CASSPQLTGELVF.

In this sample, this clonotype turned up a few times. The chain couples TRBV3-1 to TRBJ1-1; D is uncertain. Trimming took 4 bases from V and 5 from J, leaving 8 bases between them. CDR1 and CDR2 (germline): LGHDT, YNNKEL (reference sequence). This CDR3 has 12 amino acids. For the CDR3, the DNA is TGTGCCAGCAGCCCCATTGGGACTGAAGCTTTCTTT. Its protein is CASSPIGTEAFF.

This chain connects TRBV7-9 to TRBJ1-2, with 7 positions matching TRBD1. The ends lost 5 bases at V and 0 bases at J; junction bases unmatched: 6. The CDR3 is 15 residues long. The germline V gene has CDR1 SEHNR and CDR2 FQNEAQ (reference sequence). The chain's CDR3 is CASSADRRTNYGYTF. The CDR3, as DNA: TGTGCCAGCAGCGCGGACAGGCGAACTAACTATGGCTACACCTTC. Full variable domain (remainder filled in from reference TRBV7-9 and TRBJ1-2): DTGVSQNPRHKITKRGQNVTFRCDPISEHNRLYWYRQTLGQGPEFLTYFQNEAQLEKSRLLSDRFSAERPKGSFSTLEIQRTEQGDSAMYLCASSADRRTNYGYTFGSGTRLTVV.

About this clonotype itself: Germline is not matched at one junction end, which may reflect a read error. J is TRBJ2-3 and V is TRBV4-3; D may be TRBD2 (5 bases). This CDR3 is built from 14 residues. From germline, CDR1 is LGHNA and CDR2 YSLEER. CDR3 DNA: TGCGCCAGCAGCCAAGAACTTGGAGGAGATACGCAATATTTT. Translating gives CASSQELGGDTQYF.

There are many counts of this clonotype. The chain has TRBV19 and TRBJ1-1; D may be TRBD1 (6 bases). Trimming removed 3 bases at V and 8 bases at J, with 16 bases between. This CDR3 is 14 amino acids long. The germline V gene has CDR1 LNHDA and CDR2 SQIVND (reference sequence). The DNA for the CDR3 is TGTGCCAGTAGTATCGGACCTTGGACAGAGGAAGCTTTCTTT. This sequence encodes CASSIGPWTEEAFF. Full variable domain (missing parts from reference TRBV19 and TRBJ1-1): DGGITQSPKYLFRKEGQNVTLSCEQNLNHDAMYWYRQDPGQGLRLIYYSQIVNDFQKGDIAEGYSVSREKKESFPLTVTSAQKNPTAFYLCASSIGPWTEEAFFGQGTRLTVV.

To note about this clonotype: Compared with germline, one end of the junction differs, possibly owing to a read error. This chain links TRBV2 with TRBJ1-2, with a possible D match to TRBD1 (6 bases). CDR1 is SNHLY, CDR2 FYNNEI, per germline. This CDR3 contains 12 residues. CDR3 nucleotides: TGTGCCAGCAGTGAAGCGCTTGTCGAGGGGGTCTTC. This translates into CASSEALVEGVF.

This clonotype was seen many times. The chain carries TRBV11-3 and TRBJ1-6, with 7 bases lining up with TRBD1. J was trimmed by 9 bases and V by 1 base; bases with no gene match: 3. The germline gives CDR1 SGHNT, CDR2 YENEEA. The CDR3 spans 14 residues. Written as DNA, the CDR3 is TGTGCCAGCAGCTTAGCCGGGACAGTTTCACCCCTCCACTTT. Protein sequence: CASSLAGTVSPLHF.

The sample holds many counts of this clonotype. The CDR3: CASSLAVAAEAFF. For the CDR3, the DNA is TGTGCCAGCAGCTTAGCTGTTGCAGCTGAAGCTTTCTTT. V usage is TRBV7-2 and J usage is TRBJ1-1; D gene ambiguous. Trimming removed 0 bases at V and 6 bases at J, with 8 bases between. This CDR3 has 13 amino acids. Germline V gene sequence: CDR1 SGHTA, CDR2 FQGNSA.

The V call is TRBV12-3 or TRBV12-4, the J call TRBJ2-5, with 7 bases that match TRBD2. Trimming cost V 6 bases and J 1 base; bases outside gene matches: 8. CDR3 length: 15 amino acids. The CDR3 nucleotides are TGTGCCAGCAGCCCTACTAGCGAAACCCAAGAGACCCAGTACTTC. Amino acid sequence: CASSPTSETQETQYF.

V is TRBV6-6 and J is TRBJ2-7; D might be TRBD1 or TRBD2, each matching 5 bases. V was shortened by 5 bases and J by 2 bases, with 16 bases between the two germline ends. The CDR3 sequence is 15 residues long. Germline CDR1 reads MNHNY; CDR2 reads SVGAGI (reference sequence). Here the CDR3 reads CASSHTGTQTYEQYF. In nucleotides, the CDR3 is TGTGCCAGCAGTCATACCGGGACGCAAACCTACGAGCAGTACTTC.

This chain links TRBV6-5 with TRBJ1-5; D is ambiguous. Germline values: CDR1 MNHEY, CDR2 SVGAGI. Trimming cost V 4 bases and J 4 bases, with 11 bases left between them. The CDR3 runs 14 residues. CDR3 sequence (DNA): TGTGCCAGCAGTTTCGGACGGAATAATCAGCCCCAGCATTTT. Encoded protein: CASSFGRNNQPQHF.

V gene TRBV6-2 or TRBV6-3 combines with J gene TRBJ1-5; D is perhaps TRBD1 (6 bases). The germline gives CDR1 MNHEY, CDR2 SVGEGT. The V and J ends lost 2 bases and 3 bases respectively, with 11 bases between them. The CDR3 has 15 residues. CDR3 in amino acids: CASSYLGQTNQPQHF. CDR3 sequence (DNA): TGTGCCAGCAGTTACCTTGGACAGACCAATCAGCCCCAGCATTTT.

The rearrangement uses TRBV12-3 or TRBV12-4 and TRBJ2-7; 8 bases are a match to TRBD1. This CDR3 has 16 residues. After removal of 3 bases from V and 4 bases from J, the junction contained 11 bases not matched to a gene. The CDR3 sequence: CASSFPQSGQAYEQYF. The CDR3 DNA is TGTGCCAGCAGTTTCCCCCAATCGGGACAGGCGTACGAGCAGTACTTC.

In its sample, this clonotype was seen many times. The rearrangement uses TRBV7-6 and TRBJ1-4, with a tentative D call TRBD1 (5 bases). This CDR3 contains 13 residues. The germline V gene encodes CDR1 SGHVS and CDR2 FNYEAQ. V lost 5 bases and J lost 7, with 11 bases in between. In DNA form, the CDR3 reads TGTGCCAGCAGCCCCGGGGGGGGTGAAAAACTGTTTTTT. Protein product: CASSPGGGEKLFF.